These 25 T cell receptor beta chains were sequenced from one sample in a study of vaccination and CD4 T cells after COVID-19. The Oncomine TCR Beta short-read assay generated sequence data from the DNA of cultured CD4+ T cells. One entry per CDR3 protein, called by TCRdb with MiXCR from the PCR reads. The sample shows approximately 21,000 distinct CDR3 sequences, roughly two fifths of them seen only once. Their antigens remain unidentified. Stated treatment: roughly ten-day PBMC culture with coronavirus spike peptide pools or control peptides (ViraFEST assay). The sample consisted of CD4+ T cells from blood, cultured in vitro, taken before SARS-CoV-2 vaccination. Source of these receptors: a human donor who had recovered from COVID-19.

As DNA, the CDR3 is TGCAGTGCTAGAGGACCCAATGGCCCCTACGAGCAGTACTTC. This encodes CSARGPNGPYEQYF. V is TRBV20-1 and J is TRBJ2-7; no reliable D call. V gave up 1 base and J gave up 2 bases, with 12 bases separating them. This CDR3 region has 14 residues. Germline values: CDR1 DFQATT, CDR2 SNEGSKA (reference sequence).

This rearrangement joins TRBV7-2 to TRBJ2-3; 11 bases map to TRBD2. V trimming: 0 bases; J trimming: 3 bases; junction bases outside the gene matches: 8. The CDR3 covers 18 residues. CDR1 and CDR2 from the germline V gene are SGHTA and FQGNSA. In nucleotides, the CDR3 is TGTGCCAGCAGCTTAGCACCAAGTCCTAGCGGGAGGACAGATACGCAGTATTTT. It specifies CASSLAPSPSGRTDTQYF.

In this sample, this clonotype turned up a few times. The V gene is TRBV11-3, the J gene TRBJ1-2, with TRBD1 matching 7 bases. Germline CDR1 reads SGHNT; CDR2 reads YENEEA. The CDR3 has 13 amino acids. The J segment lost 7 bases and the V segment lost 5 bases, leaving 7 bases of the junction unmatched. CDR3 sequence (DNA): TGTGCCAGCAGCCCCCGACAGGGCTCTGGCTACACCTTC. This encodes CASSPRQGSGYTF. Looking up the rest from reference TRBV11-3 and TRBJ1-2 gives the full variable domain: EAGVVQSPRYKIIEKKQPVAFWCNPISGHNTLYWYLQNLGQGPELLIRYENEEAVDDSQLPKDRFSAERLKGVDSTLKIQPAELGDSAVYLCASSPRQGSGYTFGSGTRLTVV.

The chain couples TRBV6-2 or TRBV6-3 to TRBJ1-1, with D possibly matching TRBD1 (5 bases). The CDR3 length is 11 residues. Trimming took off 4 bases at V and 11 bases at J, with 11 bases between the two ends. Germline CDR1 is MNHEY and CDR2 is SVGEGT. CDR3 DNA: TGTGCCAGCAGTTTACCCCCAGGGGCTTTCTTT. Translation: CASSLPPGAFF.

A few counts support this clonotype. The chain is built from TRBV27 and TRBJ1-6, with D hard to call. The germline V and J ends were trimmed by 2 bases and 13 bases, with 15 bases remaining between them. Germline V gives CDR1 MNHEY, CDR2 SMNVEV (reference sequence). This CDR3 is built from 14 residues. The CDR3 spells CASSLSPNPGPLHF. In DNA form, the CDR3 reads TGTGCCAGCAGTTTAAGTCCCAACCCGGGCCCCCTCCACTTT.

In its sample, this clonotype was seen a few times. The chain combines TRBV7-8 with TRBJ1-1; D is undetermined. Trimming removed 2 bases from V and 3 bases from J, with 7 bases in between. Germline V gene sequence: CDR1 SGHVS, CDR2 FQNEAQ. This CDR3 comprises 13 residues. For the CDR3, the DNA is TGTGCCAGCAGCTTATATGTGGACACTGAAGCTTTCTTT. Protein sequence: CASSLYVDTEAFF.

This clonotype has more than one count but fewer than ten. The chain joins TRBV5-6 to TRBJ1-6, with a possible D match to TRBD1 (5 bases). CDR3 length equals 17 residues. V dropped 4 bases and J dropped 0 bases, with 14 bases sitting between them. Germline V CDR1 and CDR2: SGHDT, YYEEEE. The CDR3 DNA reads TGTGCCAGCAGCCTATACCCGGGGGGCTCCTATAATTCACCCCTCCACTTT. Translated: CASSLYPGGSYNSPLHF.

The chain employs TRBV28 and TRBJ1-2; possible D gene TRBD1, 6 bases. V lost 5 bases to trimming and J lost 5 bases, with 18 bases between them. The CDR3 extends over 15 amino acids. The germline V gene has CDR1 MDHEN and CDR2 SYDVKM. CDR3 loop: CASSPSGVGPYGYTF. In DNA form, the CDR3 reads TGTGCCAGCAGTCCTTCAGGGGTGGGACCTTATGGCTACACCTTC.

The sample holds a few counts of this clonotype. The chain recombines TRBV7-9 with TRBJ2-2; 12 bases match TRBD2. Germline V CDR1 and CDR2: SEHNR, FQNEAQ (reference sequence). Germline trimming cut 11 bases from V and 0 bases from J; bases unmatched to any gene: 7. This CDR3 is 16 amino acids long. The DNA of the CDR3 is TGTGCCGGAGAACTAGCGGGGGGAGCGAACACCGGGGAGCTGTTTTTT. Amino acid sequence: CAGELAGGANTGELFF.

This clonotype was counted only a few times. The chain uses TRBV7-2 and TRBJ1-2, with TRBD1 matching over 8 bases. From germline, CDR1 is SGHTA and CDR2 FQGNSA. V shed 6 bases, J shed 7 bases, and the junction held 7 bases outside the gene matches. The CDR3 extends over 13 amino acids. CDR3 sequence: CASSPQGALGYTF. As DNA, the CDR3 is TGTGCCAGCAGTCCCCAGGGGGCGCTTGGCTACACCTTC.

The chain employs TRBV5-1 and TRBJ1-3; D unresolved. The CDR3 consists of 14 residues. V was clipped by 3 bases and J by 0 bases, with 7 bases between them. From germline, CDR1 is SGHRS and CDR2 YFSETQ. CDR3 region: CASSSGSSGNTIYF. DNA for the CDR3: TGCGCCAGCAGCTCGGGGAGCTCTGGAAACACCATATATTTT.

This clonotype has just a few counts. V is TRBV7-2 and J is TRBJ2-3; 10 nucleotides align to TRBD2. Trimming took 9 bases from V and 6 from J; bases not matched to a gene: 9. CDR1 SGHTA and CDR2 FQGNSA come from the germline V gene. The CDR3 is 14 residues long. CDR3 residues: CASSSGGASDTQYF. The DNA of the CDR3 is TGTGCCAGTTCGAGCGGGGGGGCGTCTGATACGCAGTATTTT. The full variable domain, completed using reference TRBV7-2 and TRBJ2-3, is GAGVSQSPSNKVTEKGKDVELRCDPISGHTALYWYRQSLGQGLEFLIYFQGNSAPDKSGLPSDRFSAERTGGSVSTLTIQRTQQEDSAVYLCASSSGGASDTQYFGPGTRLTVL.

In this sample, this clonotype turned up once. The chain links TRBV29-1 to TRBJ1-2, with D perhaps matching TRBD1 (5 bases). The CDR3 runs 12 residues. With 5 bases removed from V and 1 base from J, the gap between germline ends came to 8 bases. The V gene's germline CDR1 is SQVTM and CDR2 ANQGSEA. Written as DNA, the CDR3 is TGCAGCGTTCGTAGGGGTAACTATGGCTACACCTTC. This encodes CSVRRGNYGYTF.

On this clonotype itself: Germline is not matched at one junction end, which may reflect a read error. The chain has TRBV7-8 and TRBJ2-2; D unresolved. The CDR3 has 13 residues. Germline CDR1 is SGHVS and CDR2 is FQNEAQ. CDR3 coding DNA: TGTGCCTGCAGCCCCCGGCGCAACGGGGAGCTGTTTTTT. This gives the protein CACSPRRNGELFF.

This chain connects TRBV20-1 to TRBJ2-7; possibly TRBD2 for D (5 bases). Between the trimmed V and J ends, which lost 0 bases and 2 bases, there was a span of 8 bases. The length of the CDR3 is 13 residues. Germline assignment: CDR1 DFQATT and CDR2 SNEGSKA (reference sequence). As DNA, the CDR3 is TGCAGTGCTAGAGAGAGCGGACCCTACGAGCAGTACTTC. The encoded protein is CSARESGPYEQYF.

This clonotype was counted a few times. The V gene is TRBV7-2, the J gene TRBJ2-2, with D unclear. The CDR3 covers 14 residues. CDR1 and CDR2 (germline): SGHTA, FQGNSA. The germline V and J ends were trimmed by 0 bases and 3 bases, with 5 bases remaining between them. CDR3 bases: TGTGCCAGCAGCTTAGCGCCCGACACCGGGGAGCTGTTTTTT. Protein product: CASSLAPDTGELFF.

This chain links TRBV6-5 with TRBJ2-3; 12 nucleotides align to TRBD2. The CDR3 totals 15 residues. V was pared by 9 bases and J by 6 bases, with 10 bases of the junction left unmatched. Germline CDR1 reads MNHEY; CDR2 reads SVGAGI. The CDR3 DNA follows: TGTGCCAGTAGATACACTAGCGGGAGGCAGGATACGCAGTATTTT. It specifies CASRYTSGRQDTQYF.

The chain employs TRBV11-2 and TRBJ1-2, with no clear D. Trimming shortened V by 3 bases and J by 5 bases, and 10 bases separated the two germline ends. Germline-derived CDR1 and CDR2 are SGHAT and FQNNGV. There are 13 residues in the CDR3. CDR3 DNA: TGTGCCAGCAGCTTTCTCTGGGAATATGGCTACACCTTC. Its translation is CASSFLWEYGYTF.

This sequence joins TRBV7-2 and TRBJ2-7, with D unclear. This CDR3 contains 13 residues. Trimming pared 3 bases from V and 0 bases from J, leaving 6 bases between. Per germline, CDR1 SGHTA and CDR2 FQGNSA. The CDR3 loop reads CASSFSGSYEQYF. The CDR3 nucleotides are TGTGCCAGCAGCTTCTCTGGCTCCTACGAGCAGTACTTC.

This sequence joins TRBV18 and TRBJ1-2, with D unresolved. The length of the CDR3 is 13 residues. CDR1 and CDR2 from the germline V gene are KGHSH and LQKENI. Trimming removed 3 bases at V and 6 bases at J, with 11 bases between. CDR3 nucleotides: TGTGCCAGCTCACCCGTTCGAGGCGATGGCTACACCTTC. This encodes CASSPVRGDGYTF.

The chain links TRBV6-2 or TRBV6-3 to TRBJ1-1, with D hard to call. The CDR3 has 15 amino acids. Trimming shortened V by 4 bases and J by 1 base, and 13 bases separated the two germline ends. Looked up from germline, CDR1 is MNHEY and CDR2 is SVGEGT. The CDR3 protein is CASSSRSGWNTEAFF. The CDR3, as DNA: TGTGCCAGCAGTTCCCGGAGTGGGTGGAACACTGAAGCTTTCTTT.

This clonotype was detected once. The rearrangement uses TRBV5-1 and TRBJ1-1; D gene ambiguous. The CDR3 runs 14 residues. With 2 bases removed from V and 0 bases from J, the gap between germline ends came to 8 bases. The germline gives CDR1 SGHRS, CDR2 YFSETQ. This CDR3 is CASSFTSLNTEAFF. In nucleotides, the CDR3 is TGCGCCAGCAGCTTTACCAGTTTGAACACTGAAGCTTTCTTT. Looking up the rest from reference TRBV5-1 and TRBJ1-1 gives the full variable domain: KAGVTQTPRYLIKTRGQQVTLSCSPISGHRSVSWYQQTPGQGLQFLFEYFSETQRNKGNFPGRFSGRQFSNSRSEMNVSTLELGDSALYLCASSFTSLNTEAFFGQGTRLTVV.

The chain combines TRBV6-1 with TRBJ2-7; D tentatively fits TRBD1 or TRBD2 (5 bases each). The germline CDR1 and CDR2 sequences are MNHNS and SASEGT. CDR3 length equals 13 residues. Trimming removed 2 bases at V and 6 bases at J, with 11 bases between. CDR3 DNA: TGTGCCAGCAGTGAACCGGGGACGGGCGAGCAGTACTTC. Residues: CASSEPGTGEQYF.

This clonotype appeared a few times. This chain's CDR3 is CASSLKTGNGETQYF. Written as DNA, the CDR3 is TGTGCCAGCAGCTTGAAGACAGGGAATGGGGAGACCCAGTACTTC. The chain links TRBV11-3 to TRBJ2-5, with TRBD1 identical over 7 bases. Germline V gene sequence: CDR1 SGHNT, CDR2 YENEEA. Trimming at V came to 3 bases and at J to 5 bases, leaving 9 bases not matched to a gene. The CDR3 loop spans 15 amino acids.

This clonotype was observed a handful of times. This chain uses TRBV2 with TRBJ2-3, with 7 positions matching TRBD1. The length of the CDR3 is 13 residues. V was clipped by 6 bases and J by 10 bases; unmatched bases: 10. The V gene's germline CDR1 is SNHLY and CDR2 FYNNEI. The CDR3 DNA reads as TGTGCCAGCAGGATGACTGACAGGGATGCGCAGTATTTT. This codes for CASRMTDRDAQYF.